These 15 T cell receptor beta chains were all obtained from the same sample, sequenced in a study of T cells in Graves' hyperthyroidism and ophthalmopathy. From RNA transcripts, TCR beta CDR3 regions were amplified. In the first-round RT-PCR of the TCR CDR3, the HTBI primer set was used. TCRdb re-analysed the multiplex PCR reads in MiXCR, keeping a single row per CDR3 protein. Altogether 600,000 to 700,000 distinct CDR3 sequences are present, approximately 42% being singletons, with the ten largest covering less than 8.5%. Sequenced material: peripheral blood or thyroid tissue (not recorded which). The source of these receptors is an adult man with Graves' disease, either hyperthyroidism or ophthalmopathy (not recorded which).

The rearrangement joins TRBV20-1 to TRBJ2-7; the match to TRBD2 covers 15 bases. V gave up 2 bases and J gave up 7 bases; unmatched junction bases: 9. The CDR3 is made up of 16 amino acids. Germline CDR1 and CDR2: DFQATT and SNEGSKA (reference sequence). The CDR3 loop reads CSARPQGLAGGREQYF. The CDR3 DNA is TGCAGTGCTAGACCTCAGGGACTAGCGGGGGGCCGAGAGCAGTACTTC.

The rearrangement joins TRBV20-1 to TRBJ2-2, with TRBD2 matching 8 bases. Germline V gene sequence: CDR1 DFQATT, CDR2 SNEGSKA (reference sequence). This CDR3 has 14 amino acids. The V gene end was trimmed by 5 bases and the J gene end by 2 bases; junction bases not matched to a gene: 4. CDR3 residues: CSARGGQNTGELFF. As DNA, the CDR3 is TGCAGTGCTCGGGGGGGACAAAACACCGGGGAGCTGTTTTTT.

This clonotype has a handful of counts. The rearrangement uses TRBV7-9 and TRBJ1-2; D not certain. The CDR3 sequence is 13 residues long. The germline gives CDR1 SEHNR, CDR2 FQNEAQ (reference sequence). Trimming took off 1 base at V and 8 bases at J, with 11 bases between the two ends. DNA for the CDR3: TGTGCCAGCAGCTTAGATGCGCTTGAAGGCTACACCTTC. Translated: CASSLDALEGYTF.

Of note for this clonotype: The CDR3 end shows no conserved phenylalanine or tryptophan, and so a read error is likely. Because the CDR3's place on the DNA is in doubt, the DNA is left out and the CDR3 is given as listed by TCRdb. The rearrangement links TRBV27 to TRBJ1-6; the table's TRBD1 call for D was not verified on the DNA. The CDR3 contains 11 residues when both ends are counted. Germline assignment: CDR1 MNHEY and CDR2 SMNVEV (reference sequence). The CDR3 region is CASSYRPPGSS.

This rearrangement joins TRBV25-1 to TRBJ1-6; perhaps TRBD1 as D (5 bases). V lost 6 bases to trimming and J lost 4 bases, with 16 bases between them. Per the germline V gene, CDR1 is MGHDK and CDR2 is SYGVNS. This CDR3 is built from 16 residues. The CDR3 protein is CASSSLRQSYNSPLHF. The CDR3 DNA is TGTGCCAGCAGCAGTCTTCGACAGTCTTATAATTCACCCCTCCACTTT.

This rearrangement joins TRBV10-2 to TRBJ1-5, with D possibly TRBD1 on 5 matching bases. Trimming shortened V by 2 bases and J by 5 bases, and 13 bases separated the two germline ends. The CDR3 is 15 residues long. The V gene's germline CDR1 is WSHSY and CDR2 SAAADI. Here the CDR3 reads CASSEGAGADQPQHF. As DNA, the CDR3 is TGCGCCAGCAGTGAGGGGGCAGGTGCGGATCAGCCCCAGCATTTT.

CDR3 region: CASSVPRPGYNSPLHF. The DNA for the CDR3 is TGTGCCAGCAGTGTCCCTCGGCCAGGGTATAATTCACCCCTCCACTTT. The chain employs TRBV25-1 and TRBJ1-6; TRBD1 is a possible D gene (5 bases). This CDR3 has 16 residues. The germline gives CDR1 MGHDK, CDR2 SYGVNS. V lost 4 bases to trimming and J lost 4 bases, with 14 bases between them.

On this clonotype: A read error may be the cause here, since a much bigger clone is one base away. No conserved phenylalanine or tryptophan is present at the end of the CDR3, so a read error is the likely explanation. The CDR3 here is CAISAGGPSSGNTIYS. The CDR3 coding sequence is TGTGCCATCAGTGCGGGGGGGCCTAGCTCTGGAAACACCATATATTCT. The rearrangement links TRBV10-3 to TRBJ1-3, with D perhaps TRBD1 (6 bases). V was pared by 4 bases and J by 0 bases, with 13 bases between. This CDR3 is built from 16 residues. The germline V gene encodes CDR1 ENHRY and CDR2 SYGVKD.

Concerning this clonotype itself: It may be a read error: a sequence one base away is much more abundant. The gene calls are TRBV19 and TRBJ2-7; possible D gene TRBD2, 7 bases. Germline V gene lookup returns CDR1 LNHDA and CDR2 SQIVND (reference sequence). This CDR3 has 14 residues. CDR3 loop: CASSIAGADYEQCF. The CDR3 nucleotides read TGTGCCAGTAGTATCGCGGGGGCAGACTACGAGCAGTGCTTC.

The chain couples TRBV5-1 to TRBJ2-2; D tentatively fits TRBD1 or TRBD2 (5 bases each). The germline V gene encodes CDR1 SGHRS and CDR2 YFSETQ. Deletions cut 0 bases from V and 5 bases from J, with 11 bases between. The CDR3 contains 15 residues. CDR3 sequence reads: CASSLGGARTGELFF. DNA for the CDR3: TGCGCCAGCAGCTTGGGAGGGGCGAGGACCGGGGAGCTGTTTTTT.

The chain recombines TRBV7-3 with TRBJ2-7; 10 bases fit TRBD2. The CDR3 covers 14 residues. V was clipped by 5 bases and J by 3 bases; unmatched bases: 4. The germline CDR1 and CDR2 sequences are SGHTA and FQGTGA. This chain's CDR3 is CASSRGLARYEQYF. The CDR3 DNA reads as TGTGCCAGCAGCCGGGGACTAGCGCGCTACGAGCAGTACTTC.

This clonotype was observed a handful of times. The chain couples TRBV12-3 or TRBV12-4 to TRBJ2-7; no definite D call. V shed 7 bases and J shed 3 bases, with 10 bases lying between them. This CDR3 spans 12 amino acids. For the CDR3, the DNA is TGTGCCAGCACCTCCTCCAGCTACGAGCAGTACTTC. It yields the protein CASTSSSYEQYF.

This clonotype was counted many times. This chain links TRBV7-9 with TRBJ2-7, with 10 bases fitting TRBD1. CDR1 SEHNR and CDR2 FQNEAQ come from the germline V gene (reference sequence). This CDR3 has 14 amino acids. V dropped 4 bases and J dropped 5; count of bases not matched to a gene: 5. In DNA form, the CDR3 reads TGTGCCAGCAGCTCACCGGGACAGGGGAACGAGCAGTACTTC. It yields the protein CASSSPGQGNEQYF.

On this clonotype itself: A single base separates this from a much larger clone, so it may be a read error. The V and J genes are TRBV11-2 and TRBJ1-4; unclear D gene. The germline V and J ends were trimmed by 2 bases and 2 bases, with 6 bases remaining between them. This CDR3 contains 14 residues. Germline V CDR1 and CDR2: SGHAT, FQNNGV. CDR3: CASSLNITNEKLFF. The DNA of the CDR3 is TGTGCCAGCAGCTTAAACATTACTAATGAAAAACTGTTTTTT.

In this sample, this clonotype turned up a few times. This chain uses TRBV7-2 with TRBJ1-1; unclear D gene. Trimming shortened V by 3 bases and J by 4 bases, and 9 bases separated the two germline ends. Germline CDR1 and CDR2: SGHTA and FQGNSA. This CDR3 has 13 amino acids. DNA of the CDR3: TGTGCCAGCAGCTTGCCCGGGGTCACTGAAGCTTTCTTT. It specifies CASSLPGVTEAFF.